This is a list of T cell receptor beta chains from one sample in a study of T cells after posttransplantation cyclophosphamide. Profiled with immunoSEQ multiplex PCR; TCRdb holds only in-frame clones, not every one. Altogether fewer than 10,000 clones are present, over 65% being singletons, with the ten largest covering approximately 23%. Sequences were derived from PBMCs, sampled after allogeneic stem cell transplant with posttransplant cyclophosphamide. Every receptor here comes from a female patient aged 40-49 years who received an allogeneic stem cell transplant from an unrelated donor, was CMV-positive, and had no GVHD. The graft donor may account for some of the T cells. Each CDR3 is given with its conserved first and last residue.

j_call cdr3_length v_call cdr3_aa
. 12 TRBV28 CATQTGDGEQYF
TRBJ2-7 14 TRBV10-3 CAIRERGGRHEQYF
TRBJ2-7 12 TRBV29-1 CSVGRPSYEQYF
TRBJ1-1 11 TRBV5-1 CASGTEAEAFF
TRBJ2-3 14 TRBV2 CASIGRLSTDTQYF
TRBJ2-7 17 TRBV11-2 CASSFNDPGQPVYEQYF
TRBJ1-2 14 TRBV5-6 CASSYVGQGDGYTF
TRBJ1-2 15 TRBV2 CASSVNRGSNYGYTF
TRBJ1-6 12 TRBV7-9 CASRLGGATLHF
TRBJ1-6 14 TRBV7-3 CASSSGGIGSPLHF
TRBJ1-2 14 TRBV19 CASSIPGGPSGYTF
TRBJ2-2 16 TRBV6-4 CASSETSGANTGELFF
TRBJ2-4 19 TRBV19 CASSIKGPGQATKNNIQYF
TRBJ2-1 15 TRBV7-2 CASSAGAAAYNEQFF
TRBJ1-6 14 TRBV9 CASSVETGDPPLHF
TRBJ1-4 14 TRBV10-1 CATPTGRGSEKLFF
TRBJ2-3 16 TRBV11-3 CASSFGSGGVTDTQYF
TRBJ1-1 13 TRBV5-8 CASPQGRYTEAFF
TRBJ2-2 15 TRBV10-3 CAISGGTGGTGELFF
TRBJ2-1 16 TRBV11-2 CASSPLRGQGYNEQFF
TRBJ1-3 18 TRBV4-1 CASSQGGGGTFSGNTIYF
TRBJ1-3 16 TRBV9 CASSVGGRATGNTIYF
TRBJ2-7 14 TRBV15 CATSIRDRGYEQYF
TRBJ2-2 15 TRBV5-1 CASSLQGMNTGELFF
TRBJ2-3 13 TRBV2 CASRSLDRDTQYF
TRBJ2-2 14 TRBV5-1 CASSLDPGTGELFF
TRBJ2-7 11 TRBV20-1 CSVTSLVEQYF
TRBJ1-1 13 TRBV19 CASTQTVDTEAFF
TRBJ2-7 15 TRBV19 CASSSGGTSIYEQYF
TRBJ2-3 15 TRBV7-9 CASSFDRTRTDTQYF
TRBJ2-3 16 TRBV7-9 CASSPRQGMRRDTQYF
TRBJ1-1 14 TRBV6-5 CASRGPGGNTEAFF
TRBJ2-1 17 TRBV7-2 CASSLGSGGAPYNEQFF
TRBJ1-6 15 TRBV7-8 CASSVWTGTNSPLHF
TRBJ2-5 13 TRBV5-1 CASSLGGQETQYF
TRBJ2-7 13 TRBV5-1 CASSLGSRYEQYF